This record looks at one TCR beta chain sequence and its context. The target antigen is unknown. This sample is drawn from a study of T cell responses to AZD1222 COVID-19 vaccine. Profiled with immunoSEQ multiplex PCR; TCRdb holds only in-frame clones, not every one. Counted here are 120,000 to 150,000 clones, 89% occurring once; the ten biggest clones make up just under 3%. The V segment lost 5 bases and the J segment 3 bases; nucleotides outside the gene matches: 8. This CDR3 comprises 15 residues. The V gene's germline CDR1 is SGHAT and CDR2 FQNNGV. Findings and limits, study-wide: Females made up more of the donors, who were largely white British, and clonal diversity may have come out too low. Repertoires were obtained only post-peak T cell response.

The sequence was obtained from an adult in good health. The chain is built from TRBV11-2 and TRBJ2-7; 9 positions match TRBD2. Sequencing used peripheral blood, obtained on day 0 of AZD1222 vaccination. Here the CDR3 reads CASSLWASGNYEQYF. In DNA, the CDR3 is TGTGCCAGCAGCCTTTGGGCTAGCGGGAACTACGAGCAGTACTTC.